These 26 T cell receptor beta chains were all obtained from the same sample, sequenced in a study of blood T cell repertoires in COVID-19. Using immunoSEQ multiplex PCR, the repertoire was profiled, and TCRdb retains in-frame clones only, with some absent. The table has about 330,000 clones, approximately 85% seen once. Material for sequencing was peripheral blood. These receptor sequences come from a woman aged 45-65 years with acute or convalescent COVID-19.

The chain employs TRBV10-3 and TRBJ2-7; D perhaps matches TRBD2 (5 bases). V was cut by 4 bases and J by 2 bases, with 12 bases left in between. Germline assignment: CDR1 ENHRY and CDR2 SYGVKD. This CDR3 contains 14 residues. The CDR3: CAISGATKTYEQYF. The CDR3 DNA follows: TGTGCCATCAGTGGCGCGACTAAGACCTACGAGCAGTACTTC.

V usage is TRBV7-2 and J usage is TRBJ1-1; TRBD1 is a possible D gene (5 bases). V was shortened by 10 bases and J by 1 base, with 16 bases between the two germline ends. Germline V gene sequence: CDR1 SGHTA, CDR2 FQGNSA. The CDR3 extends over 14 amino acids. The CDR3 loop reads CATLPGIQNTEAFF. The CDR3, as DNA: TGTGCCACCCTGCCAGGGATCCAGAACACTGAAGCTTTCTTT.

This chain uses TRBV5-1 with TRBJ2-5; 9 bases fit TRBD2. The CDR3 totals 17 residues. Unmatched junction bases numbered 17, after V lost 10 bases and J lost 1 base. Germline V gene lookup returns CDR1 SGHRS and CDR2 YFSETQ. CDR3 bases: TGCGCCGCAAATCCCCCGGGACTAGCAGAGATCCAAGAGACCCAGTACTTC. Translation gives CAANPPGLAEIQETQYF.

This chain connects TRBV28 to TRBJ2-2; no clear D gene. CDR1 is MDHEN and CDR2 is SYDVKM in the germline V gene. Deletions cut 10 bases from V and 5 bases from J, with 17 bases between. The CDR3 has 14 amino acids. CDR3 amino acids: CATSDTLETGELFF. CDR3 nucleotide sequence: TGTGCCACCTCCGACACCCTCGAGACCGGGGAGCTGTTTTTT.

The chain has TRBV5-5 and TRBJ2-7; tentative D call: TRBD1 (6 bases). Looked up from germline, CDR1 is SGHKS and CDR2 is YYEKEE (reference sequence). V lost 4 bases, J lost 0 bases, and 11 bases lay in between. The length of the CDR3 is 14 residues. CDR3 region: CASSLKTGSYEQYF. The CDR3 DNA is TGTGCCAGCAGCCTGAAGACAGGCTCCTACGAGCAGTACTTC.

The J gene is TRBJ2-7, the V gene TRBV10-3, with D maybe TRBD1 (6 bases). Trimming cost V 1 base and J 5 bases, with 15 bases left between them. CDR3 length equals 15 residues. Germline V gives CDR1 ENHRY, CDR2 SYGVKD. The CDR3 nucleotides read TGTGCCATCAGTGAGTTAGCAGGGGCGAGACACGAGCAGTACTTC. Residues: CAISELAGARHEQYF.

This clone was counted between two and nine times. The chain is built from TRBV3-1 (or the pseudogene TRBV3-2) and TRBJ2-3; tentatively, D is TRBD1 (5 bases). Per germline, CDR1 LGHDT and CDR2 YNNKEL (reference sequence). The CDR3 is made up of 15 amino acids. The germline V and J ends were trimmed by 6 bases and 0 bases, with 13 bases remaining between them. CDR3 residues: CASSDRPSSTDTQYF. CDR3 nucleotide sequence: TGTGCCAGCAGTGACAGACCGTCTAGCACAGATACGCAGTATTTT.

V usage is TRBV28 and J usage is TRBJ1-1, with 7 bases aligning to TRBD1. The CDR3 length is 13 residues. Germline CDR1 and CDR2: MDHEN and SYDVKM. V lost 6 bases and J lost 0; bases outside the gene matches: 1. As DNA, the CDR3 is TGTGCCAGCAGGGACAGGTTGAACACTGAAGCTTTCTTT. Translation: CASRDRLNTEAFF.

Points on this clone: Other DNA sequences within the sample encode an identical CDR3. The chain recombines TRBV5-1 with TRBJ2-7; D remains ambiguous. The V and J ends lost 0 bases and 3 bases respectively, with 4 bases between them. CDR1 is SGHRS and CDR2 is YFSETQ in the germline V gene. This CDR3 comprises 12 residues. CDR3 residues: CASSLGGYEQYF. CDR3 coding DNA: TGCGCCAGCAGCTTGGGAGGCTACGAGCAGTACTTC.

This clone appeared a single time. The chain joins TRBV19 to TRBJ2-7; no clear D gene. Germline-derived CDR1 and CDR2 are LNHDA and SQIVND (reference sequence). Trimming took off 8 bases at V and 4 bases at J, with 18 bases between the two ends. The CDR3 sequence is 14 residues long. As DNA, the CDR3 is TGTGCCAGTTCCTTTTCCGCGGCAGTTTACGAGCAGTACTTC. As protein: CASSFSAAVYEQYF.

This rearrangement joins TRBV29-1 to TRBJ1-5; 11 bases are a match to TRBD1. J was trimmed by 6 bases and V by 6 bases; bases with no gene match: 1. Germline V gives CDR1 SQVTM, CDR2 ANQGSEA. CDR3 length: 12 residues. CDR3 in DNA: TGCAGCGTGGGACAGGGGGGTCAGCCCCAGCATTTT. Protein product: CSVGQGGQPQHF.

This chain joins TRBV6-5 and TRBJ1-1, with a weak D call TRBD1 (6 bases). The CDR3 sequence is 14 residues long. V gave up 6 bases and J gave up 0 bases, with 11 bases separating them. Germline CDR1 is MNHEY and CDR2 is SVGAGI. The DNA for the CDR3 is TGTGCCAGCAGCGAGGACAGCATGAACACTGAAGCTTTCTTT. Its protein product is CASSEDSMNTEAFF.

The gene calls are TRBV2 and TRBJ2-7; D is perhaps TRBD1 (6 bases). This CDR3 region has 14 residues. Trimming cost V 6 bases and J 4 bases, with 16 bases left between them. Per the germline V gene, CDR1 is SNHLY and CDR2 is FYNNEI. The CDR3 loop reads CASRSGQTSYEQYF. The CDR3 region has the DNA TGTGCCAGCAGGAGCGGACAGACATCTTACGAGCAGTACTTC.

The V gene is TRBV28, the J gene TRBJ2-3; 10 bases are a match to TRBD1. Germline V gene lookup returns CDR1 MDHEN and CDR2 SYDVKM. J lost 6 bases, V lost 6 bases, and 12 bases had no gene match. This CDR3 region has 16 residues. CDR3 residues: CASRPLTGTGVDTQYF. DNA of the CDR3: TGTGCCAGCAGGCCTCTAACCGGGACAGGGGTTGATACGCAGTATTTT.

For the CDR3, the DNA is TGTGCCAGTAGCGGACAGGGGGCATCCTACGAGCAGTACTTC. As protein: CASSGQGASYEQYF. The chain links TRBV19 to TRBJ2-7; 11 bases agree with TRBD1. V shed 6 bases, J shed 1 base, and the junction held 2 bases outside the gene matches. The length of the CDR3 is 14 residues. Germline CDR1 LNHDA, CDR2 SQIVND (reference sequence).

The chain links TRBV28 to TRBJ2-7, with D perhaps matching TRBD1 (6 bases). This CDR3 is built from 11 residues. Per germline, CDR1 MDHEN and CDR2 SYDVKM. With 6 bases removed from V and 5 bases from J, the gap between germline ends came to 8 bases. CDR3 protein: CASRHRDEQYF. The CDR3 bases are TGTGCCAGCAGACACAGGGACGAGCAGTACTTC.

This chain connects TRBV7-9 to TRBJ1-1, with TRBD1 matching over 7 bases. This CDR3 has 13 amino acids. Germline V gene sequence: CDR1 SEHNR, CDR2 FQNEAQ (reference sequence). Losses at the gene ends were 3 bases for V and 5 bases for J; bases not matched to a gene: 3. CDR3 residues: CASSLEQGTEAFF. CDR3 nucleotides: TGTGCCAGCAGCTTGGAACAGGGGACTGAAGCTTTCTTT.

The J gene is TRBJ2-5, the V gene TRBV4-3, with 9 bases that match TRBD1. This CDR3 is 21 amino acids long. Germline trimming cut 0 bases from V and 3 bases from J; bases unmatched to any gene: 20. Germline V CDR1 and CDR2: LGHNA, YSLEER. The CDR3 nucleotides are TGCGCCAGCAGCCAAGATAAGTTGGGGACAGGGTCACTAGCGTCCAAAGAGACCCAGTACTTC. Translating it yields CASSQDKLGTGSLASKETQYF.

This clone was recorded once. V and J are TRBV2 and TRBJ1-5; 9 positions match TRBD1. Germline V gives CDR1 SNHLY, CDR2 FYNNEI. The J segment lost 5 bases and the V segment lost 7 bases, leaving 6 bases of the junction unmatched. The CDR3 length is 14 residues. CDR3 residues: CASNAGQGYQPQHF. CDR3 DNA: TGTGCCAGCAATGCGGGACAGGGCTATCAGCCCCAGCATTTT.

The chain joins TRBV29-1 to TRBJ1-2, with 9 bases identical to TRBD1. The CDR3 is 13 amino acids. V shed 7 bases and J 2 bases; nucleotides not matched to a gene: 5. CDR1 and CDR2 from the germline V gene are SQVTM and ANQGSEA. As DNA, the CDR3 is TGCAGCGCGCGGGACAGGGTAAACTATGGCTACACCTTC. Amino acids: CSARDRVNYGYTF.

V gene TRBV12-5 combines with J gene TRBJ2-7; the match to TRBD1 covers 8 bases. V trimming: 3 bases; J trimming: 3 bases; junction bases outside the gene matches: 1. The CDR3 is 13 amino acids. CDR1 and CDR2 (germline): LGHNT, FRNRAP. The CDR3, as DNA: TGTGCTAGTGGTTTAGGACAGGGCTACGAGCAGTACTTC. Amino acid sequence: CASGLGQGYEQYF.

The V call is TRBV5-4, the J call TRBJ2-2; TRBD2 matches 9 bases. CDR3 length equals 15 residues. Trimming took 3 bases from V and 7 from J; bases not matched to a gene: 7. The germline V gene encodes CDR1 SGHNT and CDR2 YYREEE (reference sequence). The CDR3: CASSSGSAGGGELFF. In DNA form, the CDR3 reads TGTGCCAGCAGCTCAGGTTCAGCGGGAGGCGGGGAGCTGTTTTTT.

The chain employs TRBV19 and TRBJ2-1, with D unclear. This CDR3 is built from 13 residues. From germline, CDR1 is LNHDA and CDR2 SQIVND (reference sequence). Trimming stripped 5 bases from V and 2 bases from J, with 7 bases between. CDR3 sequence reads: CASSESPYNEQFF. CDR3 sequence (DNA): TGTGCCAGTAGTGAGAGTCCCTACAATGAGCAGTTCTTC. The whole variable domain, filled in from reference TRBV19 and TRBJ2-1, reads DGGITQSPKYLFRKEGQNVTLSCEQNLNHDAMYWYRQDPGQGLRLIYYSQIVNDFQKGDIAEGYSVSREKKESFPLTVTSAQKNPTAFYLCASSESPYNEQFFGPGTRLTVL.

The genes are TRBV9 and TRBJ2-1; 11 bases align to TRBD2. J lost 6 bases, V lost 0 bases, and 2 bases had no gene match. From germline, CDR1 is SGDLS and CDR2 YYNGEE. This CDR3 has 15 residues. CDR3 residues: CASSVATSGSNEQFF. CDR3 nucleotide sequence: TGTGCCAGCAGCGTAGCTACTAGCGGGAGCAATGAGCAGTTCTTC.

The J gene is TRBJ1-4, the V gene TRBV7-2, with unresolved D. The V end lost 0 bases, the J end lost 5 bases, and 7 bases lay between the germline ends. The CDR3 loop spans 14 amino acids. Germline CDR1 and CDR2: SGHTA and FQGNSA. CDR3 nucleotide sequence: TGTGCCAGCAGCTTAGCACAGCTAAATGAAAAACTGTTTTTT. Translation: CASSLAQLNEKLFF.

This chain uses TRBV6-5 with TRBJ2-3; TRBD2 agrees at 10 bases. The germline V gene has CDR1 MNHEY and CDR2 SVGAGI. With 4 bases clipped from V and 0 bases from J, the junction kept 4 bases outside the gene matches. CDR3 length: 16 amino acids. CDR3 nucleotide sequence: TGTGCCAGCAGTTTAGCGGGAGGACGAAGCACAGATACGCAGTATTTT. Its protein is CASSLAGGRSTDTQYF.